This T cell receptor beta chain derives from a study of T cell changes during pregnancy in multiple sclerosis. Clones were sequenced by immunoSEQ multiplex PCR, and TCRdb holds only the in-frame ones, with some missing. The sample has around 60,000 clones, approximately 86% seen once. In germline, CDR1 is MGHRA, CDR2 YSYEKL. V lost 1 base and J lost 5; bases outside the gene matches: 0. The CDR3 totals 14 residues. This TCR was recovered from a female donor with multiple sclerosis, enrolled in a pregnancy study. The sample in question was peripheral blood, obtained in the first trimester of pregnancy. The chain is built from TRBV4-1 and TRBJ2-2; 8 nucleotides align to TRBD2. As DNA, the CDR3 is TGCGCCAGCAGCCAAGGCGGGGGGACCGGGGAGCTGTTTTTT. Residues: CASSQGGGTGELFF.